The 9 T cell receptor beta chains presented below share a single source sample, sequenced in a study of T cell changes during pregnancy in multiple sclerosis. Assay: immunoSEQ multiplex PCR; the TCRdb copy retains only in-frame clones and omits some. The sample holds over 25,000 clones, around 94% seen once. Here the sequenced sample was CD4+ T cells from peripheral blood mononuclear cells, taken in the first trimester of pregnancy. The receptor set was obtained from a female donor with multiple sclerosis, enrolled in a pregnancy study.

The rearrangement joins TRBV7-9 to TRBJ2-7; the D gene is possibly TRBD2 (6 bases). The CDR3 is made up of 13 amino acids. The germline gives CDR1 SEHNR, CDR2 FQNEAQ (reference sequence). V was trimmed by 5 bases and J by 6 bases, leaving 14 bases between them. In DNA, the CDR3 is TGTGCCAGCAGCAGGGGACTGGCCCGCGAGCAGTACTTC. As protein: CASSRGLAREQYF.

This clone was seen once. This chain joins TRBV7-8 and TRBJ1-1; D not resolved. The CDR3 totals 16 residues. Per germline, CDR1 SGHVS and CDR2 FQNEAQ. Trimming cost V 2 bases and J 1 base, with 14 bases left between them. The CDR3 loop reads CASSLIVGSGNTEAFF. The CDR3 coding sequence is TGTGCCAGCAGCTTAATCGTCGGTTCCGGGAACACTGAAGCTTTCTTT.

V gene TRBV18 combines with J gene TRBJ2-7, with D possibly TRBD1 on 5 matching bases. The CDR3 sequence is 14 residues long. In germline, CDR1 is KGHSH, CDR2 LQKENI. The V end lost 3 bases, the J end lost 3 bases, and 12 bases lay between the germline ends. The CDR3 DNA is TGTGCCAGCTCACCCGACAGCGTTCGCTACGAGCAGTACTTC. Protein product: CASSPDSVRYEQYF.

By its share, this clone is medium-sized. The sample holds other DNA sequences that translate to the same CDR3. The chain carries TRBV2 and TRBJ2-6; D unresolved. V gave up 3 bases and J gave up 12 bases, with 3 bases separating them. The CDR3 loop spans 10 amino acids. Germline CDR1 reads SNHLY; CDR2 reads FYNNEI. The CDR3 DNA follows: TGTGCCAGCAGTGACAGCGTCCTGACTTTC. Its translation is CASSDSVLTF. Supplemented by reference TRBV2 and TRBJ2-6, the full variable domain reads EPEVTQTPSHQVTQMGQEVILRCVPISNHLYFYWYRQILGQKVEFLVSFYNNEISEKSEIFDDQFSVERPDGSNFTLKIRSTKLEDSAMYFCASSDSVLTFGAGSRLTVL.

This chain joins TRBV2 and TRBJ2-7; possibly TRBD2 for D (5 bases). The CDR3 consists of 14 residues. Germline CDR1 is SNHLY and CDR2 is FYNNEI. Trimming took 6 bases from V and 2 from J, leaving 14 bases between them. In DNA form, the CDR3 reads TGTGCCAGCAGCCTCGGGGAAGGGACCTACGAGCAGTACTTC. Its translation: CASSLGEGTYEQYF. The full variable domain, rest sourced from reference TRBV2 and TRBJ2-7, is EPEVTQTPSHQVTQMGQEVILRCVPISNHLYFYWYRQILGQKVEFLVSFYNNEISEKSEIFDDQFSVERPDGSNFTLKIRSTKLEDSAMYFCASSLGEGTYEQYFGPGTRLTVT.

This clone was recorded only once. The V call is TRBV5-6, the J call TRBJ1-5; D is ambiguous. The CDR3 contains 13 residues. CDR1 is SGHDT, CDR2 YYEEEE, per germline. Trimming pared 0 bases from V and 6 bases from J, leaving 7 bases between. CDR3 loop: CASSLDQRQPQHF. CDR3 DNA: TGTGCCAGCAGCTTGGACCAGCGTCAGCCCCAGCATTTT.

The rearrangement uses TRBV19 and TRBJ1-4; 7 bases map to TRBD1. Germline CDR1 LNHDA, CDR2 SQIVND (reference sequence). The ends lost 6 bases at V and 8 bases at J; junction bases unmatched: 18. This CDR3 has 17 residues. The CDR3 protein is CASSLTGTVRRGEKLFF. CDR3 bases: TGTGCCAGTAGCCTGACAGGGACGGTTCGGCGCGGGGAAAAACTGTTTTTT.

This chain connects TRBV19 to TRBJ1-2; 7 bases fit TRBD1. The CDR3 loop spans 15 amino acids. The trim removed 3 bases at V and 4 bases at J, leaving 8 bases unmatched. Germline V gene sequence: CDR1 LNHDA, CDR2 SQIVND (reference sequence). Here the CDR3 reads CASSIAGQRGYGYTF. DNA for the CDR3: TGTGCCAGTAGTATTGCGGGACAGCGTGGCTATGGCTACACCTTC.

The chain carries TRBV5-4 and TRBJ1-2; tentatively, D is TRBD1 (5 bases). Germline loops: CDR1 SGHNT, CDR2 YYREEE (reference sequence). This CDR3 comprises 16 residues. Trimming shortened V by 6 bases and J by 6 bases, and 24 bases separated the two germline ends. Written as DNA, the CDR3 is TGTGCCAGCACCCGGGGGGGGACGGTTAGTTTCGATGGCTACACCTTC. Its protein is CASTRGGTVSFDGYTF.